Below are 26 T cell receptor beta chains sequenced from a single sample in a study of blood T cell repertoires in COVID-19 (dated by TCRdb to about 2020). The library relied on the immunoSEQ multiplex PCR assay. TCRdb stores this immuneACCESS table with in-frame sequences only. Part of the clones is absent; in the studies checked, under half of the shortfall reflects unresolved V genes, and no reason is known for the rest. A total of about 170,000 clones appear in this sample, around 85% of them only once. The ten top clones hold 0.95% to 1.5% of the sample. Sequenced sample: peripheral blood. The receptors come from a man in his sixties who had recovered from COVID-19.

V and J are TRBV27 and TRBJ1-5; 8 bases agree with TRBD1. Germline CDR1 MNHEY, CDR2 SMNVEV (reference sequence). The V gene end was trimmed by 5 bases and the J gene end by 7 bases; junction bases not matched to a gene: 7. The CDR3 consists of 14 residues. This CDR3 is CASSLGQGVQPQHF. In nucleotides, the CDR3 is TGTGCCAGCAGTCTCGGACAGGGCGTACAGCCCCAGCATTTT.

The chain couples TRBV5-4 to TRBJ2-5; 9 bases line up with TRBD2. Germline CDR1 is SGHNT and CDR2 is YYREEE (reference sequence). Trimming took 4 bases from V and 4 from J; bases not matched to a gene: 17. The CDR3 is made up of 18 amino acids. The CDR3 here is CASSLRIAGDQIRETQYF. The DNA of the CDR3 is TGTGCCAGCAGCCTCCGGATAGCGGGGGATCAGATACGAGAGACCCAGTACTTC.

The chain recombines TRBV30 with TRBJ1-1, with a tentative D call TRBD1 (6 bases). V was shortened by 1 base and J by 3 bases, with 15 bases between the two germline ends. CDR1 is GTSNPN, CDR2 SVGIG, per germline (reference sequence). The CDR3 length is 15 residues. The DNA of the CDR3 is TGTGCCTGGAGTGCGATTTCGACAGGACACACTGAAGCTTTCTTT. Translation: CAWSAISTGHTEAFF.

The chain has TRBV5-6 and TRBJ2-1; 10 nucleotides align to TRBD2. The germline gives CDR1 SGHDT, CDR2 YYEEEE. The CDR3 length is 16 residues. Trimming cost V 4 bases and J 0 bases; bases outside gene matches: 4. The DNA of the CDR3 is TGTGCCAGCAGCCAACTAGCGGGGAGCTCCTACAATGAGCAGTTCTTC. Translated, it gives CASSQLAGSSYNEQFF.

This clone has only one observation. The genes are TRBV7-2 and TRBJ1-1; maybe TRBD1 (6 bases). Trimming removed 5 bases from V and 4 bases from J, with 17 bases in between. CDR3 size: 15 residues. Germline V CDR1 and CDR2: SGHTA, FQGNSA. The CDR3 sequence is CASSLSPGRGTEAFF. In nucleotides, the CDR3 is TGTGCCAGCAGCCTCTCCCCAGGCAGGGGCACTGAAGCTTTCTTT.

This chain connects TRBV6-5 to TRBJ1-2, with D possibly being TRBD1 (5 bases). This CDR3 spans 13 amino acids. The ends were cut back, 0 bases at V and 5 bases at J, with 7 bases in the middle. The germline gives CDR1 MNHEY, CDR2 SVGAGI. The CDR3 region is CASSYSGLYGYTF. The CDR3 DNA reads TGTGCCAGCAGTTACTCGGGACTTTATGGCTACACCTTC.

The chain's CDR3 is CASSTGQETQYF. In DNA, the CDR3 is TGTGCCAGCAGTACCGGCCAAGAGACCCAGTACTTC. This chain links TRBV25-1 with TRBJ2-5, with unresolved D. This CDR3 has 12 residues. CDR1 is MGHDK and CDR2 is SYGVNS in the germline V gene. Trimming pared 5 bases from V and 1 base from J, leaving 5 bases between.

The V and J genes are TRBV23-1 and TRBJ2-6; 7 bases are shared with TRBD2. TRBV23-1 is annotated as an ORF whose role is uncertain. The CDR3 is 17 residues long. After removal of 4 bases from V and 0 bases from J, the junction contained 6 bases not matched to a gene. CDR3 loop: CASSREGTPSGANVLTF. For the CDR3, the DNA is TGCGCCAGCAGTCGGGAGGGGACCCCCTCTGGGGCCAACGTCCTGACTTTC.

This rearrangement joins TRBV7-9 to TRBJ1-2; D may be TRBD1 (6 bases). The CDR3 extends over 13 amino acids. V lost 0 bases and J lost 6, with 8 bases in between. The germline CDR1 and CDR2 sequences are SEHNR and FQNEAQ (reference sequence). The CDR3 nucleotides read TGTGCCAGCAGCTTAGCGGCAGGGGATGGCTACACCTTC. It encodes CASSLAAGDGYTF.

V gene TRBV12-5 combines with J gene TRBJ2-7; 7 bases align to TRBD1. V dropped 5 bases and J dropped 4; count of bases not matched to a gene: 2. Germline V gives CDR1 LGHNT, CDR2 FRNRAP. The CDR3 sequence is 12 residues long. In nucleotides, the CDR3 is TGTGCTAGTGGTAACAGGGGTTACGAGCAGTACTTC. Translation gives CASGNRGYEQYF.

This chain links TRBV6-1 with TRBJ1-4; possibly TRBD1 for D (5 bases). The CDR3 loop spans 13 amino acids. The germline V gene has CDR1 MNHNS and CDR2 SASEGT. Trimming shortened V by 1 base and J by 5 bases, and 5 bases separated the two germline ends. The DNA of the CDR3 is TGTGCCAGCAGTGAAGGGACAAATGAAAAACTGTTTTTT. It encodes CASSEGTNEKLFF.

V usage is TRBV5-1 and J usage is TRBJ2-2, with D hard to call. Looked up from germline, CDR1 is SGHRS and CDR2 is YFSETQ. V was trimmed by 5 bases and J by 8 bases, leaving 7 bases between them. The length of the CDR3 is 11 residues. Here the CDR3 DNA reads TGCGCCAGCAGAGAAGAGGGGGAGCTGTTTTTT. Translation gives CASREEGELFF.

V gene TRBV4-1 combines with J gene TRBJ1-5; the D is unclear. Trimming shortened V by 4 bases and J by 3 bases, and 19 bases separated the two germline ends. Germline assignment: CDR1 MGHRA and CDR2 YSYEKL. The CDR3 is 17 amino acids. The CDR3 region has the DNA TGCGCCAGCAGCCGTACCCAAGCGGGTGGCCCCAATCAGCCCCAGCATTTT. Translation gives CASSRTQAGGPNQPQHF.

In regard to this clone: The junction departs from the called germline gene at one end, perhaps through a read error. The CDR3: CARSGGGSRADTQYF. CDR3 DNA: TGCGCCCGCAGCGGGGGGGGATCGAGGGCAGATACGCAGTATTTT. The chain employs TRBV5-1 and TRBJ2-3, with 10 bases lining up with TRBD2. This CDR3 is 15 amino acids long. Germline values: CDR1 SGHRS, CDR2 YFSETQ. Full variable domain (remainder filled in from reference TRBV5-1 and TRBJ2-3): KAGVTQTPRYLIKTRGQQVTLSCSPISGHRSVSWYQQTPGQGLQFLFEYFSETQRNKGNFPGRFSGRQFSNSRSEMNVSTLELGDSALYLCARSGGGSRADTQYFGPGTRLTVL.

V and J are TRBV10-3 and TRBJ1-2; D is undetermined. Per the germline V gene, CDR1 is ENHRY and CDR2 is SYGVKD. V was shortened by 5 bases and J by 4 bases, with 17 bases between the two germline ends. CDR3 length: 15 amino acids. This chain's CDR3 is CAISWTLTEGYGYTF. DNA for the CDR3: TGTGCCATCAGTTGGACGTTAACCGAGGGCTATGGCTACACCTTC.

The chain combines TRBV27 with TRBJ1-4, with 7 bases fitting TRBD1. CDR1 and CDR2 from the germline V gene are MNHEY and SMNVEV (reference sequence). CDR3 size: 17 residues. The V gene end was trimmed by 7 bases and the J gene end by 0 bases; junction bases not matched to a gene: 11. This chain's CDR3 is CASKRQGQSSTNEKLFF. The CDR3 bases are TGTGCCAGCAAAAGGCAGGGACAGAGCTCAACTAATGAAAAACTGTTTTTT. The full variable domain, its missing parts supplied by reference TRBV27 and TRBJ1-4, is EAQVTQNPRYLITVTGKKLTVTCSQNMNHEYMSWYRQDPGLGLRQIYYSMNVEVTDKGDVPEGYKVSRKEKRNFPLILESPSPNQTSLYFCASKRQGQSSTNEKLFFGSGTQLSVL.

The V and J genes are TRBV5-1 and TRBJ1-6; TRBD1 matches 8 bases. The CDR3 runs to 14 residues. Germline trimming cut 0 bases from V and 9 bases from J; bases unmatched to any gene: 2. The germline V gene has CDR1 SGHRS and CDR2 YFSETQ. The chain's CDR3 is CASSLGQGSSPLHF. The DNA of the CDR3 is TGCGCCAGCAGCTTGGGACAGGGGAGTTCACCCCTCCACTTT. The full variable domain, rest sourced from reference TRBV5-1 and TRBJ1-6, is KAGVTQTPRYLIKTRGQQVTLSCSPISGHRSVSWYQQTPGQGLQFLFEYFSETQRNKGNFPGRFSGRQFSNSRSEMNVSTLELGDSALYLCASSLGQGSSPLHFGNGTRLTVT.

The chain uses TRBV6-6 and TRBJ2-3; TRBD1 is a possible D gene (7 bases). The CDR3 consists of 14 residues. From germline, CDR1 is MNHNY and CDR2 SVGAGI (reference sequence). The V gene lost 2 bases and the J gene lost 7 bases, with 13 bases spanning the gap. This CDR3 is CASSYAEGANTQYF. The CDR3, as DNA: TGTGCCAGCAGTTACGCGGAGGGGGCTAATACGCAGTATTTT.

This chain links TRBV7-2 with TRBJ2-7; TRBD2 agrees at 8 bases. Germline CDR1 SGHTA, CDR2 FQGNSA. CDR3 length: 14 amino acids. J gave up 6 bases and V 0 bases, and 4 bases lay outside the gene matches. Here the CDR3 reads CASSLATSAGEQYF. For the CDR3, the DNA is TGTGCCAGCAGCTTAGCGACTAGCGCGGGCGAGCAGTACTTC.

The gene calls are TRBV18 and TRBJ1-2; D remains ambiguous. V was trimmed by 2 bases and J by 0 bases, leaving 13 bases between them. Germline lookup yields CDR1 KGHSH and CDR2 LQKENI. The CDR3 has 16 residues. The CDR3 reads CASSPELLSSNYGYTF. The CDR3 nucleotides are TGTGCCAGCTCACCAGAACTTCTCTCCTCTAACTATGGCTACACCTTC.

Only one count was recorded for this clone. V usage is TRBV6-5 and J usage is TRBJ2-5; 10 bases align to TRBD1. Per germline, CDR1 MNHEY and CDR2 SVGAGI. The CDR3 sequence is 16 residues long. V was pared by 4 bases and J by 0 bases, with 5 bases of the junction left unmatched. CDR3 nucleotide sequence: TGTGCCAGCAGTTCCCCGGGACAGGGGCACCAAGAGACCCAGTACTTC. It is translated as CASSSPGQGHQETQYF.

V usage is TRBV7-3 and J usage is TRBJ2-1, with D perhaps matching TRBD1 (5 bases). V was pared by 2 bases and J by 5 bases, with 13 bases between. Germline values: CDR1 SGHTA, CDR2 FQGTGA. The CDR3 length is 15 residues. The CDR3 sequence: CASSLVRADHNEQFF. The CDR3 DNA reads TGTGCCAGCAGCTTAGTCAGGGCTGATCACAATGAGCAGTTCTTC.

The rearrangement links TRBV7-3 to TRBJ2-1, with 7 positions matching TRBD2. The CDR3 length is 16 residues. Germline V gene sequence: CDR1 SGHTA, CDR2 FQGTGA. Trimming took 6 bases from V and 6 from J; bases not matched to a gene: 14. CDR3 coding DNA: TGTGCCAGCAGTCAAATAGTACTAGCGACGGGCAATGAGCAGTTCTTC. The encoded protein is CASSQIVLATGNEQFF.

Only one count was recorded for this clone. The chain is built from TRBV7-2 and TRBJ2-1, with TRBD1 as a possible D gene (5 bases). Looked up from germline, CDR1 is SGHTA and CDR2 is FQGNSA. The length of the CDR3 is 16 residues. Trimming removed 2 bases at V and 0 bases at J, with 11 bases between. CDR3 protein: CASSLQGLGSYNEQFF. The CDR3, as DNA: TGTGCCAGCAGCTTACAGGGTCTAGGCTCCTACAATGAGCAGTTCTTC. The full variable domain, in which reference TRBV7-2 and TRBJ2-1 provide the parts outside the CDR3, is GAGVSQSPSNKVTEKGKDVELRCDPISGHTALYWYRQSLGQGLEFLIYFQGNSAPDKSGLPSDRFSAERTGGSVSTLTIQRTQQEDSAVYLCASSLQGLGSYNEQFFGPGTRLTVL.

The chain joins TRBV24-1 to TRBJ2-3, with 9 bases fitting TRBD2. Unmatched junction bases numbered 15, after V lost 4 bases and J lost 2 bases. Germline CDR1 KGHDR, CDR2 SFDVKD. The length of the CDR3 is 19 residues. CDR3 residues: CATSEGSGGLITSTDTQYF. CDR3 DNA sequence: TGTGCCACCAGTGAGGGAAGCGGGGGGCTAATAACATCCACAGATACGCAGTATTTT.

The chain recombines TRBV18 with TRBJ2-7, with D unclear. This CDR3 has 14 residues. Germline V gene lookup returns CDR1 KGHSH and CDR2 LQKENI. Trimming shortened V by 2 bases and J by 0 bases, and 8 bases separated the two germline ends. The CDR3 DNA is TGTGCCAGCTCACCAAACACCGACTCCTACGAGCAGTACTTC. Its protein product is CASSPNTDSYEQYF.